These 30 T cell receptor beta chains came from one sample sequenced in a study of blood T cell repertoires in COVID-19. Only in-frame clones appear in the TCRdb table, and some are missing; sequencing was by immunoSEQ multiplex PCR. The sample has 86,000 or so clones, around 82% seen once. The source material was peripheral blood. The receptor set was obtained from a woman of 80 years or more with acute or convalescent COVID-19.

The chain couples TRBV20-1 to TRBJ2-7, with TRBD2 as a possible D gene (5 bases). Trimming cost V 3 bases and J 7 bases, with 19 bases left between them. The CDR3 runs to 14 residues. Germline lookup yields CDR1 DFQATT and CDR2 SNEGSKA (reference sequence). The CDR3: CSASPPSRVWEQYF. The CDR3 DNA follows: TGCAGTGCTAGTCCCCCCTCGAGGGTTTGGGAGCAGTACTTC.

This chain connects TRBV15 to TRBJ2-7; TRBD1 matches at 7 bases. This CDR3 is 13 amino acids long. Germline CDR1 LNHNV, CDR2 YYDKDF (reference sequence). V was pared by 8 bases and J by 3 bases, with 7 bases of the junction left unmatched. The CDR3 nucleotides read TGTGCCACCCGCGCCGACAGGGACTACGAGCAGTACTTC. This encodes CATRADRDYEQYF.

The chain employs TRBV12-3 or TRBV12-4 and TRBJ1-2; no firm D call. The CDR3 is made up of 12 amino acids. Trimming removed 7 bases at V and 0 bases at J, with 6 bases between. The DNA for the CDR3 is TGTGCCAGCAAGGGAGCTAACTATGGCTACACCTTC. Translated: CASKGANYGYTF.

The chain is built from TRBV19 and TRBJ1-4, with D perhaps TRBD1 (6 bases). This CDR3 has 15 amino acids. Trimming cost V 0 bases and J 11 bases, with 16 bases left between them. Germline loops: CDR1 LNHDA, CDR2 SQIVND (reference sequence). This CDR3 is CASSIDPLPQGKLFF. The CDR3 nucleotides read TGTGCCAGTAGTATAGACCCCCTCCCGCAGGGGAAACTGTTTTTT.

V usage is TRBV6-5 and J usage is TRBJ2-7; 12 positions agree with TRBD2. From germline, CDR1 is MNHEY and CDR2 SVGAGI. V gave up 10 bases and J gave up 5 bases; unmatched junction bases: 3. This CDR3 has 12 residues. The CDR3 sequence: CATLAGGNEQYF. In DNA form, the CDR3 reads TGTGCCACCCTAGCGGGAGGGAACGAGCAGTACTTC.

The rearrangement links TRBV7-9 to TRBJ1-1, with D uncertain. In germline, CDR1 is SEHNR, CDR2 FQNEAQ (reference sequence). Trimming left V 1 base short and J 0 bases short, with 9 bases between. The CDR3 length is 15 residues. The CDR3: CASSLVRPMNTEAFF. The CDR3 nucleotides are TGTGCCAGCAGCTTAGTGCGGCCCATGAACACTGAAGCTTTCTTT.

The J gene is TRBJ2-2, the V gene TRBV12-5; no reliable D call. Germline lookup yields CDR1 LGHNT and CDR2 FRNRAP. V gave up 3 bases and J gave up 7 bases, with 9 bases separating them. This CDR3 is built from 13 residues. The CDR3 region is CASGFIVGGELFF. The CDR3 region has the DNA TGTGCTAGTGGTTTCATCGTCGGCGGGGAGCTGTTTTTT.

This clone was detected only a few times. The CDR3 loop reads CASAKSSYEQYF. The CDR3 DNA is TGTGCCAGCGCCAAGAGCTCCTACGAGCAGTACTTC. V and J are TRBV11-2 and TRBJ2-7; D not resolved. Germline CDR1 SGHAT, CDR2 FQNNGV. The CDR3 covers 12 residues. The germline V and J ends were trimmed by 8 bases and 0 bases, with 8 bases remaining between them. Together with reference TRBV11-2 and TRBJ2-7, the CDR3 gives the full variable domain: EAGVAQSPRYKIIEKRQSVAFWCNPISGHATLYWYQQILGQGPKLLIQFQNNGVVDDSQLPKDRFSAERLKGVDSTLKIQPAKLEDSAVYLCASAKSSYEQYFGPGTRLTVT.

V gene TRBV19 combines with J gene TRBJ2-1; TRBD2 matches at 13 bases. The germline V gene has CDR1 LNHDA and CDR2 SQIVND (reference sequence). The CDR3 spans 15 residues. With 4 bases clipped from V and 8 bases from J, the junction kept 5 bases outside the gene matches. The CDR3 reads CASSTGLAGADEQFF. The CDR3 DNA sequence: TGTGCCAGTAGTACCGGACTAGCGGGGGCCGATGAGCAGTTCTTC.

V gene TRBV11-2 combines with J gene TRBJ2-7, with 8 bases matching TRBD2. The trim removed 6 bases at V and 4 bases at J, leaving 5 bases unmatched. This CDR3 spans 13 amino acids. The germline gives CDR1 SGHAT, CDR2 FQNNGV. For the CDR3, the DNA is TGTGCCAGCAGACCCCCTAGCGGGTACGAGCAGTACTTC. Translated, it gives CASRPPSGYEQYF. The full variable domain, rest sourced from reference TRBV11-2 and TRBJ2-7, is EAGVAQSPRYKIIEKRQSVAFWCNPISGHATLYWYQQILGQGPKLLIQFQNNGVVDDSQLPKDRFSAERLKGVDSTLKIQPAKLEDSAVYLCASRPPSGYEQYFGPGTRLTVT.

The chain is built from TRBV12-3 or TRBV12-4 and TRBJ2-4; D ambiguous. Trimming cost V 5 bases and J 4 bases, with 6 bases left between them. This CDR3 is 12 amino acids long. CDR3 sequence (DNA): TGTGCCAGCAGTAACTCGAAAAACATTCAGTACTTC. Translated, it gives CASSNSKNIQYF.

V gene TRBV6-5 combines with J gene TRBJ1-5; D gene uncertain. The CDR3 loop spans 13 amino acids. Germline CDR1 and CDR2: MNHEY and SVGAGI. The ends were cut back, 6 bases at V and 4 bases at J, with 10 bases in the middle. DNA of the CDR3: TGTGCCAGCAGCTCCGCCAGGAATCAGCCCCAGCATTTT. Translation gives CASSSARNQPQHF.

The V and J genes are TRBV11-2 and TRBJ2-3; 8 bases line up with TRBD2. Germline V gene data show CDR1 as SGHAT and CDR2 as FQNNGV. J gave up 2 bases and V 1 base, and 8 bases lay outside the gene matches. This CDR3 has 17 amino acids. The CDR3, as DNA: TGTGCCAGCAGCTTAGGATGGCGGGGGGAAGCCACAGATACGCAGTATTTT. Translated, it gives CASSLGWRGEATDTQYF.

This chain connects TRBV9 to TRBJ1-1, with D unclear. Trimming left V 0 bases short and J 3 bases short, with 12 bases between. Germline loops: CDR1 SGDLS, CDR2 YYNGEE. This CDR3 has 15 residues. The CDR3 DNA is TGTGCCAGCAGCGTAGGGGTGGCCGGGGACACTGAAGCTTTCTTT. Amino acids: CASSVGVAGDTEAFF. The full variable domain, its missing parts supplied by reference TRBV9 and TRBJ1-1, is DSGVTQTPKHLITATGQRVTLRCSPRSGDLSVYWYQQSLDQGLQFLIQYYNGEERAKGNILERFSAQQFPDLHSELNLSSLELGDSALYFCASSVGVAGDTEAFFGQGTRLTVV.

The J gene is TRBJ2-1, the V gene TRBV5-1; D might be TRBD2 (5 bases). CDR3 size: 15 residues. V dropped 4 bases and J dropped 8 bases, with 19 bases sitting between them. The germline CDR1 and CDR2 sequences are SGHRS and YFSETQ. The CDR3 here is CASSPVGGPGHEQFF. CDR3 coding DNA: TGCGCCAGCAGCCCGGTAGGAGGCCCAGGCCATGAGCAGTTCTTC.

The chain uses TRBV19 and TRBJ2-5, with TRBD2 as a possible D gene (7 bases). Germline V CDR1 and CDR2: LNHDA, SQIVND (reference sequence). V was clipped by 10 bases and J by 1 base, with 16 bases between them. This CDR3 is built from 14 residues. CDR3 bases: TGTGCCACTGACGGGGGGCCCCGCCAAGAGACCCAGTACTTC. Translated: CATDGGPRQETQYF.

The rearrangement uses TRBV7-2 and TRBJ2-1, with D perhaps matching TRBD2 (6 bases). V lost 0 bases and J lost 4, with 10 bases in between. Germline V gene lookup returns CDR1 SGHTA and CDR2 FQGNSA. CDR3 length equals 15 residues. The DNA for the CDR3 is TGTGCCAGCAGCTTAGCGGCTAGCGAGTACAATGAGCAGTTCTTC. This translates into CASSLAASEYNEQFF.

The chain links TRBV7-2 to TRBJ2-5, with 9 bases matching TRBD1. This CDR3 is built from 16 residues. The germline V gene has CDR1 SGHTA and CDR2 FQGNSA. V lost 1 base to trimming and J lost 4 bases; unmatched junction nucleotides: 7. The CDR3 protein is CASSLGGQGRGETQYF. CDR3 in DNA: TGTGCCAGCAGCTTAGGGGGACAGGGAAGGGGAGAGACCCAGTACTTC.

The chain links TRBV5-1 to TRBJ2-2; maybe TRBD2 (6 bases). CDR1 and CDR2 (germline): SGHRS, YFSETQ. Trimming removed 4 bases at V and 0 bases at J, with 13 bases between. This CDR3 has 16 residues. CDR3 sequence: CASSPEGRANTGELFF. The DNA of the CDR3 is TGCGCCAGCAGCCCGGAGGGCAGAGCGAACACCGGGGAGCTGTTTTTT. Full variable domain (missing parts from reference TRBV5-1 and TRBJ2-2): KAGVTQTPRYLIKTRGQQVTLSCSPISGHRSVSWYQQTPGQGLQFLFEYFSETQRNKGNFPGRFSGRQFSNSRSEMNVSTLELGDSALYLCASSPEGRANTGELFFGEGSRLTVL.

This chain joins TRBV2 and TRBJ2-7, with 12 nucleotides matching TRBD2. Germline-derived CDR1 and CDR2 are SNHLY and FYNNEI. After removal of 7 bases from V and 0 bases from J, the junction contained 4 bases not matched to a gene. This CDR3 spans 15 amino acids. This CDR3 is CASILTSGSSYEQYF. In nucleotides, the CDR3 is TGTGCCAGCATTTTGACTAGCGGGAGCTCCTACGAGCAGTACTTC. The full variable domain, completed using reference TRBV2 and TRBJ2-7, is EPEVTQTPSHQVTQMGQEVILRCVPISNHLYFYWYRQILGQKVEFLVSFYNNEISEKSEIFDDQFSVERPDGSNFTLKIRSTKLEDSAMYFCASILTSGSSYEQYFGPGTRLTVT.

This clone appeared a few times. This rearrangement joins TRBV28 to TRBJ1-1, with D possibly TRBD1 on 6 matching bases. This CDR3 spans 14 amino acids. Trimming pared 6 bases from V and 7 bases from J, leaving 18 bases between. CDR1 is MDHEN and CDR2 is SYDVKM in the germline V gene. The CDR3 loop is CASSRPRGALEAFF. In DNA form, the CDR3 reads TGTGCCAGCAGCCGCCCCCGGGGGGCCCTTGAAGCTTTCTTT. The whole variable domain, remainder taken from reference TRBV28 and TRBJ1-1, is DVKVTQSSRYLVKRTGEKVFLECVQDMDHENMFWYRQDPGLGLRLIYFSYDVKMKEKGDIPEGYSVSREKKERFSLILESASTNQTSMYLCASSRPRGALEAFFGQGTRLTVV.

V is TRBV11-2 and J is TRBJ1-4; TRBD1 aligns across 10 bases. V lost 2 bases, J lost 0 bases, and 9 bases stayed unmatched. The CDR3 consists of 19 residues. Germline V lookup: CDR1 SGHAT, CDR2 FQNNGV. CDR3 sequence reads: CASSLYPGQGPATNEKLFF. The CDR3 DNA reads TGTGCCAGCAGCTTATATCCGGGACAGGGGCCCGCAACTAATGAAAAACTGTTTTTT.

V usage is TRBV19 and J usage is TRBJ1-1; weak D call: TRBD1 (6 bases). The CDR3 has 16 amino acids. V lost 5 bases and J 2 bases, leaving 18 bases between the germline ends. CDR1 and CDR2 from the germline V gene are LNHDA and SQIVND (reference sequence). The CDR3 nucleotides read TGTGCCAGTAGTCAGGGGACGGCCTCACGAAACACTGAAGCTTTCTTT. This translates into CASSQGTASRNTEAFF. The variable domain in full, with the rest retrieved from reference TRBV19 and TRBJ1-1, is DGGITQSPKYLFRKEGQNVTLSCEQNLNHDAMYWYRQDPGQGLRLIYYSQIVNDFQKGDIAEGYSVSREKKESFPLTVTSAQKNPTAFYLCASSQGTASRNTEAFFGQGTRLTVV.

The rearrangement uses TRBV18 and TRBJ2-1, with 12 bases identical to TRBD2. V shed 4 bases, J shed 6 bases, and the junction held 4 bases outside the gene matches. This CDR3 region has 15 residues. Germline CDR1 KGHSH, CDR2 LQKENI. The CDR3 nucleotides read TGTGCCAGCTCACGGGAGACTAGCGGGAGCAATGAGCAGTTCTTC. Residues: CASSRETSGSNEQFF.

The J gene is TRBJ1-5, the V gene TRBV3-1 (or the pseudogene TRBV3-2); D gene unclear. V lost 5 bases and J lost 1, with 9 bases in between. The CDR3 is 14 amino acids. CDR1 LGHDT and CDR2 YNNKEL come from the germline V gene (reference sequence). The CDR3 coding sequence is TGTGCCAGCAGCACAGCAGGAAGCAATCAGCCCCAGCATTTT. It is translated as CASSTAGSNQPQHF.

The J gene is TRBJ1-3, the V gene TRBV19; no clear D gene. With 3 bases removed from V and 5 bases from J, the gap between germline ends came to 5 bases. This CDR3 spans 12 amino acids. Germline-derived CDR1 and CDR2 are LNHDA and SQIVND (reference sequence). The CDR3 loop reads CASSIERNTIYF. The CDR3 DNA follows: TGTGCCAGTAGTATCGAGAGAAACACCATATATTTT. The full variable domain, in which reference TRBV19 and TRBJ1-3 provide the parts outside the CDR3, is DGGITQSPKYLFRKEGQNVTLSCEQNLNHDAMYWYRQDPGQGLRLIYYSQIVNDFQKGDIAEGYSVSREKKESFPLTVTSAQKNPTAFYLCASSIERNTIYFGEGSWLTVV.

The V call is TRBV29-1, the J call TRBJ1-4; possibly TRBD1 for D (6 bases). The CDR3 is 12 residues long. The V end lost 7 bases, the J end lost 6 bases, and 12 bases lay between the germline ends. CDR1 SQVTM and CDR2 ANQGSEA come from the germline V gene. The CDR3 DNA reads as TGCAGCGCCGGGACACTAGATGAAAAACTGTTTTTT. This encodes CSAGTLDEKLFF.

The V call is TRBV19, the J call TRBJ1-5, with TRBD1 matching 9 bases. Germline V CDR1 and CDR2: LNHDA, SQIVND (reference sequence). The V and J ends lost 10 bases and 5 bases, in that order; junction bases with no gene match: 6. The CDR3 totals 13 residues. The CDR3 nucleotides are TGTGCCACCCGGGACAGGGCTTATCAGCCCCAGCATTTT. Translated: CATRDRAYQPQHF. Supplemented by reference TRBV19 and TRBJ1-5, the full variable domain reads DGGITQSPKYLFRKEGQNVTLSCEQNLNHDAMYWYRQDPGQGLRLIYYSQIVNDFQKGDIAEGYSVSREKKESFPLTVTSAQKNPTAFYLCATRDRAYQPQHFGDGTRLSIL.

The chain couples TRBV3-1 (or the pseudogene TRBV3-2) to TRBJ2-7, with 9 bases aligning to TRBD1. Trimming removed 4 bases from V and 4 bases from J; junction bases left unmatched: 8. In germline, CDR1 is LGHDT, CDR2 YNNKEL (reference sequence). The length of the CDR3 is 15 residues. The CDR3 protein is CASSPFTGGAYEQYF. CDR3 nucleotide sequence: TGTGCCAGCAGCCCTTTCACAGGGGGCGCGTACGAGCAGTACTTC.

This clone was picked up a small number of times. The chain employs TRBV15 and TRBJ1-2; D may be TRBD1 (5 bases). The CDR3 is 17 residues long. Per germline, CDR1 LNHNV and CDR2 YYDKDF (reference sequence). Trimming removed 2 bases at V and 6 bases at J, with 22 bases between. The CDR3: CATSRRDFIGAEDGYTF. DNA for the CDR3: TGTGCCACCAGCAGAAGGGACTTTATTGGGGCGGAGGATGGCTACACCTTC.